The rows below give T cell receptor beta chains drawn from one sample of a study of blood T cell repertoires in COVID-19. Profiled with immunoSEQ multiplex PCR; TCRdb holds only in-frame clones, not every one. Of about 90,000 clones in the sample, more than 80% were seen once. Material for sequencing was peripheral blood. The receptor set was obtained from a man aged 50 or older with COVID-19, enrolled during active disease. Both conserved end residues are part of each CDR3. A D gene is named only where the DNA matches it firmly.

d_gene | v_gene | CDR3aa
TRBD2 | TRBV5-4 | CASSLVASGKYSYEQYF
. | TRBV4-2 | CASSPNQGNEQFF
TRBD2 | TRBV27 | CASSPFLTSGAPGELFF
. | TRBV10-1 | CASSQGNNQPQHF
. | TRBV5-8 | CASSPPQGRYGYTF
TRBD1 | TRBV5-1 | CASVDRAGGNTIYF
. | TRBV5-1 | CASSSTGLRTDTQYF
. | TRBV29-1 | CSVSDFPPDTQYF
. | TRBV6-2/TRBV6-3 | CASSYSGQGVRETQYF
TRBD1 | TRBV19 | CASSTLPGGASYGYTF
. | TRBV2 | CASTREVNTEAFF
. | TRBV20-1 | CSAPDTYGYTF
. | TRBV6-5 | CASRESHYGYTF
. | TRBV3-1/TRBV3-2 | CASSQDRGVYEQYF
TRBD2 | TRBV27 | CASSFVSGGKYEQYF
TRBD2 | TRBV4-2 | CASSHRGPTSGVSYEQYF
. | TRBV5-1 | CASRRVGGTGELFF
. | TRBV28 | CASSSPDTFQETQYF
TRBD1 | TRBV5-6 | CASSTGQEVYSNQPQHF
. | TRBV29-1 | CSVEKIQHIRTHEQYF
TRBD1 | TRBV5-4 | CASSTGGYSYNSPLHF
. | TRBV6-2/TRBV6-3 | CASSFQAGRTYNEQFF
. | TRBV7-3 | CASSRPGQIYQPQHF
TRBD2 | TRBV29-1 | CSVPGLAGGAGTDTQYF
. | TRBV7-3 | CASSLNPLDEQFF
. | TRBV3-1/TRBV3-2 | CASSQAPGQWIGHGYTF
. | TRBV24-1 | CATLLEGRANEQFF
. | TRBV4-1 | CASSSLTGTYEQYF
. | TRBV4-2 | CASSQDGPSYLTDTQYF
. | TRBV7-3 | CASSLTHPGTQYF
. | TRBV9 | CASSVRGNIQETQYF
TRBD2 | TRBV3-1/TRBV3-2 | CASSRAGLAGGPIYNEQFF
TRBD1 | TRBV7-6 | CASSSQGGPNEKLFF
. | TRBV4-3 | CASSQDLRGQPQHF
. | TRBV11-2 | CASSSLRRVSYEQYF
. | TRBV5-4 | CASSLGPGQGLTGELFF
TRBD1 | TRBV7-9 | CASRRLDRGRGGYTF
. | TRBV4-2 | CASSVQVSHTGELFF
. | TRBV2 | CASSELYEQFF
TRBD1 | TRBV10-2 | CASRWTGTTYEQYF
. | TRBV3-1/TRBV3-2 | CASSHEALGLSTDTQYF
. | TRBV6-5 | CASSPRSFYGYTF
. | TRBV7-2 | CASSPFTDTQYF
. | TRBV6-1 | CASSERGILRGYTF
. | TRBV19 | CASSIWRAGNTEAFF
TRBD1 | TRBV7-2 | CASRKDRGMEGNTEAFF
. | TRBV3-1/TRBV3-2 | CASSQIAISPLHF
. | TRBV5-1 | CASSSGGTEAFF
. | TRBV19 | CASSSKQGATNEKLFF
TRBD1 | TRBV19 | CASSKDRGGSTNEKLFF
TRBD1 | TRBV30 | CAWSIGQGQTQYF
TRBD2 | TRBV10-3 | CAISQRGSTDTQYF
. | TRBV19 | CASSILYGYEQYF
. | TRBV6-2/TRBV6-3 | CASSYLGRAEAFF
. | TRBV30 | CAWNEHGQYEQYF